The following is a TCR beta chain sequence with its context. This clone's antigen is unknown. This sample was taken from a study of T cells expressing NK-cell markers (dated by TCRdb to the early 2020s). As for the study more broadly: Eight or nine donors provided sorted CD3+CD56+NKG2C+, CD3+CD56+NKG2C- and CD3+CD56-NKG2C+ T-cell subsets, whose TCR beta-chain repertoires were profiled. Of the eight sequenced donors, seven were found to be HCMV-seropositive and one was found to be HCMV-seronegative. All eight donors whose samples were sequenced were randomly selected healthy volunteers, three of them men and five women. Illumina HiSeq 2000/2500, MiSeq or NextSeq was used to sequence libraries as 2 x 150 bp reads.

The investigation overall reported the following: Those dominant clonotypes were again the most abundant among CD3+CD56-NKG2C+ cells in a few donors, at 28.3-60.1%. It remained unclear whether the expanded NKG2C-expressing T cell clones were specific for HCMV antigens. In roughly 6 donors, the dominant CD3+CD56+NKG2C+ clonotypes ranked among the top 10 CD8+ clonotypes, making up 1.0-7.0% of CD8+ T cells.

CDR1 and CDR2, per the germline V gene, are KGHSH and LQKENI. The CDR3, cysteine through phenylalanine, is 12 amino acids long. DNA was not recorded. TCRdb lists the instrument as Illumina HiSeq 2000. 5'RACE template switching, by which a universal primer site and unique molecular identifiers were added, was used to make TCR beta cDNA libraries. Synthesis of cDNA was primed from the TCR beta constant segment and was followed by two consecutive PCR amplification steps. The original pipeline was this. Reads were demultiplexed and grouped by UMI with MIGEC, and clonotypes were assembled and quantified with MiTCR. Only TCR cDNA sequences supported by at least two reads were kept to exclude erroneous sequences. The tcR package was used for downstream repertoire analysis, and clonotypes were matched across fractions by CDR3 nucleotide sequence plus V segment. VDJmatch was used to annotate antigen specificity against VDJdb, with one amino acid substitution in CDR3 allowed. TCRdb reprocessed the sequencing reads and holds a single record per CDR3 protein sequence, with no DNA. For this entry, the V and J calls and clone size follow TCRdb and not the study's own pipeline. In this sample's table one finds around 21,000 distinct CDR3 sequences. The ten top clones hold over 50% of the sample.

To determine HCMV serostatus, a commercial ELISA kit was used to detect HCMV-specific IgG in serum. Ficoll density gradient centrifugation was used to isolate peripheral blood mononuclear cells from blood. The TCR comes from a man aged 18 to 69 in good health. The chain uses TRBV18 and TRBJ1-2. The sample comprised blood T cells: a sorted CD56 or NKG2C T cell subset, CD4+ or CD8+ T cells, or bulk PBMC T cells (not recorded which). CDR3 sequence: CASSPRGLDYTF.